The clone carrying this T cell receptor beta chain appeared a few times. In the PCR, 60 Vbeta and 13 Jbeta primers were used. Measured with immunoSEQ multiplex PCR; TCRdb has only the in-frame clones, and not every one. In the table there are 200,000 to 300,000 clones, roughly four fifths of which are singletons. The data belong to a study of cytomegalovirus exposure and HLA in healthy donors. In the study overall: Caucasian-associated ancestry cluster membership applied to about four fifths of under 450 genotyped donors.

The sequence derives from a woman aged 60 to 75 in good health and CMV-seropositive. The material sequenced was PBMCs.

The CDR3, as DNA: TGTGCCAGCAGTACCCAAAGGGGGACTAGCGCCCAAGAGACCCAGTACTTC. Amino acid sequence: CASSTQRGTSAQETQYF. This sequence joins TRBV25-1 and TRBJ2-5, with 10 bases lining up with TRBD2. The CDR3 length is 17 residues. Germline CDR1 and CDR2: MGHDK and SYGVNS. With 5 bases clipped from V and 1 base from J, the junction kept 10 bases outside the gene matches. Filled out from reference TRBV25-1 and TRBJ2-5, the complete variable domain reads EADIYQTPRYLVIGTGKKITLECSQTMGHDKMYWYQQDPGMELHLIHYSYGVNSTEKGDLSSESTVSRIRTEHFPLTLESARPSHTSQYLCASSTQRGTSAQETQYFGPGTRLLVL.